These 6 T cell receptor beta chains were all obtained from the same sample, sequenced in a study of blood T cell repertoires in COVID-19. Sequenced by immunoSEQ multiplex PCR; TCRdb stores in-frame clones only, minus some. The data contain roughly 280,000 clones, roughly 85% of them singletons. Sequencing was performed on peripheral blood. These receptors were taken from a woman in her 70s with acute or convalescent COVID-19.

The rearrangement uses TRBV5-4 and TRBJ1-1, with D tentatively TRBD1 (6 bases). V was shortened by 3 bases and J by 2 bases, with 8 bases between the two germline ends. Germline V gene sequence: CDR1 SGHNT, CDR2 YYREEE (reference sequence). The CDR3 totals 13 residues. The chain's CDR3 is CASSSRGNTEAFF. For the CDR3, the DNA is TGTGCCAGCAGCTCCAGGGGAAACACTGAAGCTTTCTTT.

The chain uses TRBV5-4 and TRBJ1-5; no clear D. The germline V gene has CDR1 SGHNT and CDR2 YYREEE (reference sequence). This CDR3 is built from 15 residues. Trimming removed 0 bases at V and 0 bases at J, with 7 bases between. The CDR3 coding sequence is TGTGCCAGCAGCTTGGGAGGAAATAGCAATCAGCCCCAGCATTTT. This encodes CASSLGGNSNQPQHF.

The chain links TRBV25-1 to TRBJ1-1; TRBD1 aligns across 9 bases. V was clipped by 5 bases and J by 5 bases; unmatched bases: 15. CDR3 length: 17 residues. Germline V gives CDR1 MGHDK, CDR2 SYGVNS. The CDR3 DNA is TGTGCCAGCAGTCCATCCCGGGGGCGGACAGGGGCTACTGAAGCTTTCTTT. It codes for CASSPSRGRTGATEAFF.

This clone was detected only a few times. The DNA of the CDR3 is TGCAGCGGGAAAGACAGGGTGAACACTGAAGCTTTCTTT. It yields the protein CSGKDRVNTEAFF. This chain connects TRBV29-1 to TRBJ1-1, with 7 nucleotides matching TRBD1. The CDR3 is 13 amino acids. Losses at the gene ends were 7 bases for V and 0 bases for J; bases not matched to a gene: 5. Per germline, CDR1 SQVTM and CDR2 ANQGSEA.

This chain's CDR3 is CASSLEGQGVPFF. The CDR3, as DNA: TGTGCCAGCAGCTTAGAGGGACAGGGGGTACCTTTCTTT. This chain joins TRBV11-2 and TRBJ1-1, with 11 bases aligning to TRBD1. Germline CDR1 SGHAT, CDR2 FQNNGV. With 0 bases clipped from V and 12 bases from J, the junction kept 3 bases outside the gene matches. The CDR3 length is 13 residues.

This clone has just one count. The rearrangement links TRBV2 to TRBJ1-5, with TRBD1 identical over 8 bases. J gave up 3 bases and V 3 bases, and 4 bases lay outside the gene matches. Germline assignment: CDR1 SNHLY and CDR2 FYNNEI. The CDR3 has 15 residues. The CDR3 region has the DNA TGTGCCAGCAGTGATCTACAGGGGGTCAATCAGCCCCAGCATTTT. Translated: CASSDLQGVNQPQHF. The entire variable domain, with the rest obtained from reference TRBV2 and TRBJ1-5, is as follows: EPEVTQTPSHQVTQMGQEVILRCVPISNHLYFYWYRQILGQKVEFLVSFYNNEISEKSEIFDDQFSVERPDGSNFTLKIRSTKLEDSAMYFCASSDLQGVNQPQHFGDGTRLSIL.